This TCR beta chain was sequenced during a study of blood T cell repertoires in COVID-19. About the study: T cells, B-cell-depleted T cells, or PBMCs supplied cDNA or gDNA.

Per the study methods: Reference gene primer amplification in the assay estimated nucleated cell counts. The protocol was immunoSEQ multiplex PCR, while the TCRdb copy is restricted to in-frame clones and leaves out a portion. The V and J calls and clone size are taken from that table; D and trimming were inferred from the DNA. The table lists 150,000 to 200,000 clones, over 75% of them singletons. The CDR3 has 13 residues. Germline CDR1 and CDR2: SNHLY and FYNNEI. Trimming took off 5 bases at V and 7 bases at J, with 12 bases between the two ends. Source material: peripheral blood. The J gene is TRBJ2-1, the V gene TRBV2, with no clear D. The TCR comes from a woman aged 65 to 85 with acute or convalescent COVID-19. The CDR3 coding sequence is TGTGCCAGCAGTCCCGGTTCCGGGAATGAGCAGTTCTTC. Amino acids: CASSPGSGNEQFF.